This T cell receptor beta chain was found in a study of blood T cell repertoires in COVID-19. Overall study context: Samples came from the United States, Italy and Spain, spanning acute and convalescent COVID-19.

Germline V gene sequence: CDR1 LNHDA, CDR2 SQIVND (reference sequence). Losses at the gene ends were 5 bases for V and 6 bases for J; bases not matched to a gene: 5. The length of the CDR3 is 14 residues. Original handling: Researchers report that nucleated cell counts were estimated from reference gene primer amplification. The data were produced by immunoSEQ multiplex PCR, yet TCRdb's version contains in-frame clones alone and is incomplete. The DNA gave D and trimming, while V, J and clone size come from that table. The sample lists tens of thousands of clones, more than 85% occurring once. The J gene is TRBJ1-5, the V gene TRBV19; TRBD1 aligns across 9 bases. What was sequenced was peripheral blood. The receptor's source is a man between 60 and 75 years old with acute or convalescent COVID-19. CDR3 DNA: TGTGCCAGTAGTCAACAGGGGGCGCGTCAGCCCCAGCATTTT. Encoded protein: CASSQQGARQPQHF.